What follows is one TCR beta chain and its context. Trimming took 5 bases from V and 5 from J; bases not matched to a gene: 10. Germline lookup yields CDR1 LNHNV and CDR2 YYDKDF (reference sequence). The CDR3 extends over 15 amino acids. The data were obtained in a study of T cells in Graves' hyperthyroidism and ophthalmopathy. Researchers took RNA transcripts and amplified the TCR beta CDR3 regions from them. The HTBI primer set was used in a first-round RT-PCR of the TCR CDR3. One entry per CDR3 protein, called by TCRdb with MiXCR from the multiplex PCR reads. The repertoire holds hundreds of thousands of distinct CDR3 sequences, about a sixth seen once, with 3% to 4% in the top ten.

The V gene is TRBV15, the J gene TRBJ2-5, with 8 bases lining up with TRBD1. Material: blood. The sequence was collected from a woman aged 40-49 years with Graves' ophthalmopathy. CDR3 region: CATSSDRVRGETQYF. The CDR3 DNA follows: TGTGCCACCAGCTCGGACAGGGTCCGGGGGGAGACCCAGTACTTC.